Each of the 5 T cell receptor beta chains below was sequenced from the same sample in a study of Graves' ophthalmopathy and Graves' hyperthyroidism. Amplifying from RNA transcripts, the study obtained TCR beta CDR3 regions. HTBI primers were used in a first-round RT-PCR, which preceded a second-round multiplex PCR. From the multiplex PCR reads, TCRdb called clonotypes with MiXCR, one entry per CDR3 protein. Of 200,000 to 250,000 distinct CDR3 sequences detected, roughly 50% appear once; the ten largest clones hold less than 50%. Sequenced sample: peripheral blood. Every receptor here comes from an adult man with Graves' ophthalmopathy.

At least ten counts were recorded for this clonotype. This rearrangement joins TRBV15 to TRBJ1-1; D remains unclear. The germline V gene has CDR1 LNHNV and CDR2 YYDKDF (reference sequence). The CDR3 is 16 residues long. V was cut by 1 base and J by 1 base, with 13 bases left in between. The CDR3 protein is CATSRAVRVGNTEAFF. The CDR3 coding sequence is TGTGCCACCAGCAGAGCCGTGCGTGTTGGGAACACTGAAGCTTTCTTT.

V gene TRBV19 combines with J gene TRBJ2-2, with a weak D call TRBD1 (5 bases). V lost 0 bases, J lost 5 bases, and 7 bases lay in between. Germline-derived CDR1 and CDR2 are LNHDA and SQIVND (reference sequence). CDR3 size: 14 residues. In DNA, the CDR3 is TGTGCCAGTAGTATAGATCAGGGAACCGGGGAGCTGTTTTTT. Translation gives CASSIDQGTGELFF.

V and J are TRBV20-1 and TRBJ2-7; tentative D call: TRBD1 (6 bases). Germline CDR1 reads DFQATT; CDR2 reads SNEGSKA (reference sequence). This CDR3 spans 14 amino acids. V lost 6 bases and J lost 2, with 17 bases in between. The CDR3 DNA reads TGCAGTGCCGACTCCGGGACACGGACCTACGAGCAGTACTTC. Translation gives CSADSGTRTYEQYF.

This clonotype has only a few counts. The V call is TRBV29-1, the J call TRBJ2-7; 7 bases align to TRBD2. The length of the CDR3 is 15 residues. Trimming cost V 7 bases and J 2 bases; bases outside gene matches: 14. Germline CDR1 SQVTM, CDR2 ANQGSEA. CDR3: CSAQGWRETTYEQYF. The CDR3, as DNA: TGCAGCGCCCAGGGCTGGCGGGAGACAACCTACGAGCAGTACTTC.

The rearrangement links TRBV15 to TRBJ2-2, with D possibly called TRBD1 or TRBD2 (5 bases each). CDR1 LNHNV and CDR2 YYDKDF come from the germline V gene (reference sequence). CDR3 length equals 12 residues. The V and J ends lost 8 bases and 8 bases respectively, with 12 bases between them. The CDR3, as DNA: TGTGCCACCTACTCTGGGACGGGGGAGCTGTTTTTT. Its protein product is CATYSGTGELFF.